The 12 T cell receptor beta chains below come from one sample, sequenced in a study of T cell changes during pregnancy in multiple sclerosis. Clones were read by immunoSEQ multiplex PCR, and TCRdb kept only the in-frame ones, dropping some. The sample carries around 80,000 clones, about 91% recorded once. Sequenced here: peripheral blood, sampled before pregnancy. The origin of the receptors is a female donor with multiple sclerosis, enrolled in a pregnancy study.

The chain has TRBV28 and TRBJ2-6, with D possibly being TRBD1 (6 bases). The CDR3 totals 19 residues. CDR1 MDHEN and CDR2 SYDVKM come from the germline V gene. Trimming shortened V by 5 bases and J by 0 bases, and 20 bases separated the two germline ends. The CDR3 reads CASSPLLGHEDSGANVLTF. The CDR3 DNA sequence: TGTGCCAGCAGTCCTCTTCTGGGACACGAAGACTCTGGGGCCAACGTCCTGACTTTC.

This clone showed up just once. The V and J genes are TRBV14 and TRBJ2-5; the match to TRBD1 covers 10 bases. V lost 2 bases to trimming and J lost 6 bases; unmatched junction nucleotides: 6. Germline V gene sequence: CDR1 SGHDN, CDR2 FVKESK. The CDR3 spans 15 residues. The CDR3 nucleotides read TGTGCCAGCAGCCAATGGGGGACAGGGGAAAAGACCCAGTACTTC. It yields the protein CASSQWGTGEKTQYF. Supplemented by reference TRBV14 and TRBJ2-5, the full variable domain reads EAGVTQFPSHSVIEKGQTVTLRCDPISGHDNLYWYRRVMGKEIKFLLHFVKESKQDESGMPNNRFLAERTGGTYSTLKVQPAELEDSGVYFCASSQWGTGEKTQYFGPGTRLLVL.

This clone showed up just once. V is TRBV15 and J is TRBJ2-5; D is possibly TRBD1 (6 bases). The V and J ends lost 2 bases and 0 bases respectively, with 25 bases between them. Germline CDR1 and CDR2: LNHNV and YYDKDF (reference sequence). The CDR3 has 20 residues. CDR3 loop: CATSRPGANGDGVYQETQYF. The CDR3 DNA sequence: TGTGCCACCAGCAGACCAGGGGCTAATGGGGACGGAGTGTACCAAGAGACCCAGTACTTC.

The genes are TRBV7-9 and TRBJ2-7, with 13 nucleotides matching TRBD2. V shed 0 bases and J 4 bases; nucleotides not matched to a gene: 9. Germline V gives CDR1 SEHNR, CDR2 FQNEAQ (reference sequence). The CDR3 extends over 18 amino acids. The CDR3 here is CASSLAVGLAGVSYEQYF. DNA of the CDR3: TGTGCCAGCAGCTTAGCAGTTGGACTAGCGGGAGTTTCGTACGAGCAGTACTTC.

The chain has TRBV6-5 and TRBJ2-1; 8 bases match TRBD1. The V segment lost 5 bases and the J segment 7 bases; nucleotides outside the gene matches: 7. The CDR3 extends over 14 amino acids. CDR1 is MNHEY, CDR2 SVGAGI, per germline. CDR3 loop: CASSLDRGGNEQFF. The CDR3 nucleotides are TGTGCCAGCAGTCTCGACAGGGGTGGAAATGAGCAGTTCTTC.

This clone was observed a single time. The genes are TRBV18 and TRBJ1-5, with a tentative D call TRBD1 (5 bases). Germline CDR1 KGHSH, CDR2 LQKENI. V shed 1 base and J shed 0 bases, with 10 bases lying between them. CDR3 size: 16 residues. The CDR3 sequence: CASSPRGGYSNQPQHF. In DNA, the CDR3 is TGTGCCAGCTCACCACGGGGCGGATATAGCAATCAGCCCCAGCATTTT.

The J gene is TRBJ2-7, the V gene TRBV6-5, with TRBD1 matching over 9 bases. Germline CDR1 and CDR2: MNHEY and SVGAGI. The J segment lost 3 bases and the V segment lost 9 bases, leaving 6 bases of the junction unmatched. This CDR3 contains 13 residues. The CDR3 bases are TGTGCCAGATGGACAGGGGTCGACTACGAGCAGTACTTC. Amino acids: CARWTGVDYEQYF.

The V and J genes are TRBV2 and TRBJ2-1; D not resolved. Germline V lookup: CDR1 SNHLY, CDR2 FYNNEI. The CDR3 covers 16 residues. Deletions cut 1 base from V and 0 bases from J, with 10 bases between. The CDR3 sequence: CASSEEGRNSYNEQFF. CDR3 bases: TGTGCCAGCAGTGAAGAAGGCAGGAACTCCTACAATGAGCAGTTCTTC. Complete variable domain (other parts from reference TRBV2 and TRBJ2-1): EPEVTQTPSHQVTQMGQEVILRCVPISNHLYFYWYRQILGQKVEFLVSFYNNEISEKSEIFDDQFSVERPDGSNFTLKIRSTKLEDSAMYFCASSEEGRNSYNEQFFGPGTRLTVL.

V usage is TRBV6-1 and J usage is TRBJ2-1; 10 nucleotides align to TRBD2. Germline lookup yields CDR1 MNHNS and CDR2 SASEGT. This CDR3 spans 18 amino acids. With V trimmed by 4 bases and J by 6 bases, 15 bases remained unmatched. CDR3 bases: TGTGCCAGCAGTGCCCCCCCTAGCGGGAGCAATAGGGGCAATGAGCAGTTCTTC. Translating it yields CASSAPPSGSNRGNEQFF.

The chain links TRBV19 to TRBJ2-2; 7 positions match TRBD1. Trimming at V came to 1 base and at J to 5 bases, leaving 7 bases not matched to a gene. The germline gives CDR1 LNHDA, CDR2 SQIVND (reference sequence). This CDR3 comprises 16 residues. The CDR3 loop is CASSIGSGGRTGELFF. CDR3 sequence (DNA): TGTGCCAGTAGTATAGGTTCAGGGGGACGGACCGGGGAGCTGTTTTTT.

The V gene is TRBV19, the J gene TRBJ1-1, with D maybe TRBD1 (5 bases). Germline V CDR1 and CDR2: LNHDA, SQIVND (reference sequence). V was cut by 6 bases and J by 5 bases, with 7 bases left in between. This CDR3 has 11 residues. The CDR3 loop is CASRAGTEAFF. Here the CDR3 DNA reads TGTGCCAGTAGGGCAGGGACTGAAGCTTTCTTT.

The J gene is TRBJ1-1, the V gene TRBV10-3; the match to TRBD1 covers 9 bases. Germline V lookup: CDR1 ENHRY, CDR2 SYGVKD. The CDR3 runs 16 residues. J was trimmed by 5 bases and V by 2 bases; bases with no gene match: 9. CDR3 DNA sequence: TGTGCCATCAGTGAGACGGGACAGGGAGGAGGAACTGAAGCTTTCTTT. Its translation is CAISETGQGGGTEAFF.